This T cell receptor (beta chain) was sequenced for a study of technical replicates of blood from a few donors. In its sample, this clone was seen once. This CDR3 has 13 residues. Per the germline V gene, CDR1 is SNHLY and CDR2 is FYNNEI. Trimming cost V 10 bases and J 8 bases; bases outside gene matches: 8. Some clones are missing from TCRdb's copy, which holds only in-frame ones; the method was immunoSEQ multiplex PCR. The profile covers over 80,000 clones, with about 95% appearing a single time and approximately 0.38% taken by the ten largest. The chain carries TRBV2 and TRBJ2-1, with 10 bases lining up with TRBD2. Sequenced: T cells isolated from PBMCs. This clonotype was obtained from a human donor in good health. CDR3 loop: CATRASGSYEQFF. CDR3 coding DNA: TGTGCCACTCGGGCTAGCGGGAGTTATGAGCAGTTCTTC.